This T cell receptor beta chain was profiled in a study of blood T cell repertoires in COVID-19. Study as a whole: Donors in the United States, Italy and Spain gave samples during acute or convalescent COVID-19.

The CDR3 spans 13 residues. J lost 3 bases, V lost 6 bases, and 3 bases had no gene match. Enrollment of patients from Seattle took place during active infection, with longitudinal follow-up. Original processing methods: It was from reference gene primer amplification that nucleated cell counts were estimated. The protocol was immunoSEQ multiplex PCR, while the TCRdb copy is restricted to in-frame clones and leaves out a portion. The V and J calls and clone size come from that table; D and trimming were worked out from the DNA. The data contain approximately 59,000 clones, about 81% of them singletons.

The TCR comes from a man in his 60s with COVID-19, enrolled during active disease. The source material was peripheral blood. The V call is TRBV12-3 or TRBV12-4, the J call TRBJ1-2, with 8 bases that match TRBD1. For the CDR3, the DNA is TGTGCCAGCAGCGGGGACAGGTACTATGGCTACACCTTC. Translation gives CASSGDRYYGYTF.